This passage covers 25 T cell receptor beta chains from one sample sequenced in a study of human T cells and chemical hapten exposure. Regarding time point: pre-sensitization, week 0. Indicated treatment: therapeutic diphenylcyclopropenone sensitization with weekly scalp DPC. TCRdb recomputed calls from the RACE reads with MiXCR, one row per CDR3 protein. The sample lists approximately 370,000 distinct CDR3 sequences, about 5% occurring once. Here the sequenced sample was whole blood, taken in connection with sensitization to the hapten diphenylcyclopropenone (DPC). These receptor sequences come from a woman under 30 with alopecia areata. Some clones in this sample may be carry-over from other donors' samples.

This clonotype has a handful of counts. The chain has TRBV6-2 or TRBV6-3 and TRBJ2-7; D may be TRBD1 (6 bases). Per germline, CDR1 MNHEY and CDR2 SVGEGT. The CDR3 sequence is 15 residues long. The V and J ends lost 0 bases and 1 base respectively, with 10 bases between them. CDR3 residues: CASSYSAGASYEQYF. CDR3 in DNA: TGTGCCAGCAGTTACTCAGCAGGGGCATCCTACGAGCAGTACTTC.

This rearrangement joins TRBV3-1 to TRBJ2-1; D is tentatively TRBD1 or TRBD2 (5 bases each). The V gene's germline CDR1 is LGHDT and CDR2 YNNKEL (reference sequence). The CDR3 loop spans 16 amino acids. The ends were cut back, 1 base at V and 6 bases at J, with 16 bases in the middle. The CDR3 here is CASSQGAGAPCNEQFF. DNA of the CDR3: TGTGCCAGCAGCCAAGGGGCCGGGGCCCCCTGCAATGAGCAGTTCTTC.

This clonotype occurred a few times. The CDR3 spells CASSLLSMVGKSEQYF. The CDR3 coding sequence is TGTGCCAGCAGCTTGCTATCTATGGTTGGAAAGTCTGAGCAGTACTTC. The chain uses TRBV5-4 and TRBJ2-7, with D hard to call. V was pared by 1 base and J by 7 bases, with 21 bases between. The germline CDR1 and CDR2 sequences are SGHNT and YYREEE (reference sequence). The CDR3 extends over 16 amino acids. Drawing the rest from reference TRBV5-4 and TRBJ2-7, the complete variable domain is ETGVTQSPTHLIKTRGQQVTLRCSSQSGHNTVSWYQQALGQGPQFIFQYYREEENGRGNFPPRFSGLQFPNYSSELNVNALELDDSALYLCASSLLSMVGKSEQYFGPGTRLTVT.

The chain employs TRBV27 and TRBJ2-4; D remains ambiguous. V was pared by 2 bases and J by 0 bases, with 11 bases between. The CDR3 consists of 16 residues. Germline V CDR1 and CDR2: MNHEY, SMNVEV (reference sequence). The DNA of the CDR3 is TGTGCCAGCAGTTTAAATAGGGAACTAGCCAAAAACATTCAGTACTTC. This translates into CASSLNRELAKNIQYF.

This clonotype was observed a few times. V gene TRBV4-3 combines with J gene TRBJ2-7, with TRBD2 matching over 7 bases. V shed 0 bases, J shed 2 bases, and the junction held 4 bases outside the gene matches. Germline V gene lookup returns CDR1 LGHNA and CDR2 YSLEER. The CDR3 covers 15 residues. Here the CDR3 DNA reads TGCGCCAGCAGCCAAGAGCCGCGGGGGACCTACGAGCAGTACTTC. Its translation: CASSQEPRGTYEQYF.

This clonotype was recorded a few times. The rearrangement joins TRBV3-1 to TRBJ1-1; D is undetermined. Germline loops: CDR1 LGHDT, CDR2 YNNKEL (reference sequence). V lost 0 bases, J lost 0 bases, and 14 bases lay in between. The CDR3 runs to 17 residues. In nucleotides, the CDR3 is TGTGCCAGCAGCCAAGATAAGGGTTACGGGCTGAACACTGAAGCTTTCTTT. Its translation: CASSQDKGYGLNTEAFF. Drawing the rest from reference TRBV3-1 and TRBJ1-1, the complete variable domain is DTAVSQTPKYLVTQMGNDKSIKCEQNLGHDTMYWYKQDSKKFLKIMFSYNNKELIINETVPNRFSPKSPDKAHLNLHINSLELGDSAVYFCASSQDKGYGLNTEAFFGQGTRLTVV.

The gene calls are TRBV7-8 and TRBJ2-5, with 7 nucleotides matching TRBD2. This CDR3 has 16 residues. V gave up 8 bases and J gave up 5 bases; unmatched junction bases: 17. Germline loops: CDR1 SGHVS, CDR2 FQNEAQ. The CDR3 region is CASVPVTTSIVETQYF. The DNA for the CDR3 is TGTGCCAGCGTACCCGTAACGACTAGCATCGTTGAGACCCAGTACTTC. Using reference TRBV7-8 and TRBJ2-5 for the parts outside the CDR3, the full variable domain is GAGVSQSPRYKVAKRGQDVALRCDPISGHVSLFWYQQALGQGPEFLTYFQNEAQLDKSGLPSDRFFAERPEGSVSTLKIQRTQQEDSAVYLCASVPVTTSIVETQYFGPGTRLLVL.

CDR3 DNA sequence: TGTGCCAGCAGCGTAACCCCTAGCGGGGATTCCACAGATACGCAGTATTTT. Protein: CASSVTPSGDSTDTQYF. The chain carries TRBV9 and TRBJ2-3, with 9 bases that match TRBD2. This CDR3 spans 17 amino acids. CDR1 and CDR2 from the germline V gene are SGDLS and YYNGEE. Trimming took 1 base from V and 2 from J; bases not matched to a gene: 8. The full variable domain, with the rest looked up from reference TRBV9 and TRBJ2-3, is DSGVTQTPKHLITATGQRVTLRCSPRSGDLSVYWYQQSLDQGLQFLIQYYNGEERAKGNILERFSAQQFPDLHSELNLSSLELGDSALYFCASSVTPSGDSTDTQYFGPGTRLTVL.

This clonotype has at least ten counts. V usage is TRBV28 and J usage is TRBJ2-5; D not resolved. CDR3 length: 11 amino acids. CDR1 and CDR2 from the germline V gene are MDHEN and SYDVKM. Trimming removed 6 bases at V and 1 base at J, with 3 bases between. CDR3 coding DNA: TGTGCCAGCAGAATCCAAGAGACCCAGTACTTC. Translating gives CASRIQETQYF.

The V call is TRBV12-3 or TRBV12-4, the J call TRBJ1-5, with D possibly matching TRBD1 (5 bases). Deletions cut 6 bases from V and 1 base from J, with 10 bases between. The CDR3 runs to 14 residues. CDR3 DNA: TGTGCCAGCAGCCAAGGGGAGAGCAATCAGCCCCAGCATTTT. It translates to CASSQGESNQPQHF.

This clonotype came up many times. The genes are TRBV7-6 and TRBJ1-6; tentatively, D is TRBD1 (6 bases). Per the germline V gene, CDR1 is SGHVS and CDR2 is FNYEAQ. The CDR3 totals 15 residues. V was clipped by 0 bases and J by 6 bases, with 9 bases between them. The CDR3 reads CASSLAGQANSPLHF. The CDR3, as DNA: TGTGCCAGCAGCTTAGCGGGACAAGCTAATTCACCCCTCCACTTT.

This clonotype was seen ten or more times. V and J are TRBV4-1 and TRBJ1-1, with D unresolved. This CDR3 has 16 residues. CDR1 MGHRA and CDR2 YSYEKL come from the germline V gene. V was shortened by 4 bases and J by 1 base, with 16 bases between the two germline ends. CDR3 in DNA: TGCGCCAGCAGCCGAAAAAGTTTGGCCCAGAACACTGAAGCTTTCTTT. The encoded protein is CASSRKSLAQNTEAFF.

This clonotype appeared many times. The chain is built from TRBV6-5 and TRBJ2-7, with a tentative D call TRBD2 (6 bases). Trimming left V 6 bases short and J 0 bases short, with 12 bases between. The germline gives CDR1 MNHEY, CDR2 SVGAGI. The CDR3 length is 14 residues. The CDR3: CASRPGLPSYEQYF. CDR3 DNA: TGTGCCAGCAGGCCGGGACTGCCCTCCTACGAGCAGTACTTC.

This clonotype was seen a few times. CDR3 loop: CASSQDYPPLHF. The CDR3 DNA reads TGTGCCAGCAGCCAAGATTATCCACCCCTCCACTTT. The V call is TRBV14, the J call TRBJ1-6; no firm D call. Germline CDR1 and CDR2: SGHDN and FVKESK. The CDR3 consists of 12 residues. With 0 bases removed from V and 11 bases from J, the gap between germline ends came to 5 bases.

This clonotype appeared a few times. V usage is TRBV5-1 and J usage is TRBJ2-3, with TRBD2 matching over 8 bases. This CDR3 is built from 16 residues. Germline-derived CDR1 and CDR2 are SGHRS and YFSETQ. Trimming removed 0 bases from V and 1 base from J; junction bases left unmatched: 4. The CDR3 loop reads CASSLGGGGRTDTQYF. CDR3 in DNA: TGCGCCAGCAGCTTGGGCGGCGGGGGGCGCACAGATACGCAGTATTTT.

This clonotype was detected a few times. The genes are TRBV12-3 or TRBV12-4 and TRBJ2-7; D possibly corresponds to TRBD2 (5 bases). V gave up 5 bases and J gave up 0 bases, with 11 bases separating them. This CDR3 spans 14 amino acids. This chain's CDR3 is CASSQDGISYEQYF. CDR3 sequence (DNA): TGTGCCAGCAGTCAGGACGGGATCTCCTACGAGCAGTACTTC.

This clonotype was detected ten times or more. The CDR3 nucleotides read TGTGCCAGCAGCGGGGACAGCGGTATATTTCTGAACACTGAAGCTTTCTTT. Its translation is CASSGDSGIFLNTEAFF. This chain joins TRBV5-6 and TRBJ1-1; 7 nucleotides agree with TRBD1. The CDR3 length is 17 residues. Losses at the gene ends were 4 bases for V and 0 bases for J; bases not matched to a gene: 12. Germline-derived CDR1 and CDR2 are SGHDT and YYEEEE.

This chain links TRBV10-3 with TRBJ2-5, with no clear D. V was cut by 5 bases and J by 1 base, with 8 bases left in between. The CDR3 length is 13 residues. Germline V CDR1 and CDR2: ENHRY, SYGVKD. The CDR3 bases are TGTGCCATCAGTCCTGGAACCCAAGAGACCCAGTACTTC. Residues: CAISPGTQETQYF.

This clonotype was seen only a few times. The chain is built from TRBV4-3 and TRBJ1-6; TRBD1 matches 9 bases. Germline V gene sequence: CDR1 LGHNA, CDR2 YSLEER. CDR3 length: 16 residues. Trimming took 0 bases from V and 7 from J; bases not matched to a gene: 4. The CDR3 region has the DNA TGCGCCAGCAGCCAAGATGAGGGGACAGGGAATTCACCCCTCCACTTT. It specifies CASSQDEGTGNSPLHF.

This clonotype was seen more than once but under ten times. The J gene is TRBJ2-7, the V gene TRBV4-2; 12 nucleotides agree with TRBD1. After removal of 1 base from V and 8 bases from J, the junction contained 6 bases not matched to a gene. CDR3 length: 15 residues. Germline CDR1 LGHNA, CDR2 YNFKEQ. CDR3 sequence (DNA): TGTGCCAGCAGCCAAGGCGGGACAGGGGGCGTTCAGCAGTACTTC. Protein product: CASSQGGTGGVQQYF.

This clonotype occurred a few times. This chain connects TRBV6-1 to TRBJ1-1, with unresolved D. With 10 bases removed from V and 4 bases from J, the gap between germline ends came to 16 bases. This CDR3 region has 13 residues. Per the germline V gene, CDR1 is MNHNS and CDR2 is SASEGT. CDR3 coding DNA: TGTGCCACCCGCGGCAACGGGATCACTGAAGCTTTCTTT. Translating gives CATRGNGITEAFF.

The chain uses TRBV18 and TRBJ2-3; either TRBD1 or TRBD2 may fit D (5 bases each). Germline V lookup: CDR1 KGHSH, CDR2 LQKENI. V was trimmed by 3 bases and J by 3 bases, leaving 16 bases between them. The CDR3 covers 16 residues. Here the CDR3 DNA reads TGTGCCAGCTCACCGACCGGGACCATGGGAACAGATACGCAGTATTTT. Protein: CASSPTGTMGTDTQYF.

The table lists this clonotype with many counts. The chain employs TRBV7-2 and TRBJ1-5; perhaps TRBD1 as D (6 bases). This CDR3 region has 16 residues. Per germline, CDR1 SGHTA and CDR2 FQGNSA. Trimming removed 2 bases from V and 5 bases from J, with 16 bases in between. The CDR3 bases are TGTGCCAGCAGCTTATATCCCGCGGGGGGCGATCAGCCCCAGCATTTT. Protein: CASSLYPAGGDQPQHF.

The chain joins TRBV12-3 or TRBV12-4 to TRBJ1-3; 7 nucleotides line up with TRBD1. Unmatched junction bases numbered 9, after V lost 6 bases and J lost 4 bases. The CDR3 loop spans 15 amino acids. Here the CDR3 DNA reads TGTGCCAGCAGCCCCGAGACAGGGACGGGAAACACCATATATTTT. It translates to CASSPETGTGNTIYF.

The CDR3 DNA reads TGTGCCAGCACCAACCTGGGCGGTCTCGAGACCCAGTACTTC. Its translation is CASTNLGGLETQYF. V and J are TRBV6-6 and TRBJ2-5; no firm D call. Per the germline V gene, CDR1 is MNHNY and CDR2 is SVGAGI (reference sequence). This CDR3 is built from 14 residues. Trimming took off 7 bases at V and 5 bases at J, with 17 bases between the two ends.